These 17 T cell receptor beta chains were sequenced from one sample in a study of T cell responses to AZD1222 COVID-19 vaccine. Method: immunoSEQ multiplex PCR; TCRdb's copy keeps in-frame clones and lacks some. Altogether approximately 170,000 clones are present, 93% being singletons, with the ten largest covering roughly 3.8%. This specimen was peripheral blood, taken on day 0 of AZD1222 vaccination. These receptors came from an adult in good health.

V usage is TRBV7-9 and J usage is TRBJ1-3; 8 nucleotides align to TRBD1. The junction had 9 bases not matched to a gene; V was cut back by 3 bases and J by 2 bases. The CDR3 extends over 17 amino acids. CDR1 and CDR2 (germline): SEHNR, FQNEAQ (reference sequence). CDR3 bases: TGTGCCAGCAGCTTCTGGGGCAGGGGGCCGCCTGGAAACACCATATATTTT. It encodes CASSFWGRGPPGNTIYF.

The chain uses TRBV11-3 and TRBJ2-5, with D perhaps given as TRBD1 or TRBD2 (5 bases each). Trimming shortened V by 3 bases and J by 2 bases, and 10 bases separated the two germline ends. CDR3 length equals 14 residues. Germline loops: CDR1 SGHNT, CDR2 YENEEA. The chain's CDR3 is CASSFPGRQETQYF. In DNA form, the CDR3 reads TGTGCCAGCAGCTTCCCAGGGAGACAAGAGACCCAGTACTTC.

The chain is built from TRBV3-1 (or the pseudogene TRBV3-2) and TRBJ2-2; D remains unclear. V lost 3 bases and J lost 0, with 5 bases in between. CDR1 and CDR2 from the germline V gene are LGHDT and YNNKEL (reference sequence). The CDR3 is 14 residues long. This chain's CDR3 is CASSQQANTGELFF. CDR3 coding DNA: TGTGCCAGCAGCCAGCAGGCGAACACCGGGGAGCTGTTTTTT.

The chain combines TRBV9 with TRBJ2-3, with TRBD2 matching over 13 bases. The CDR3 loop spans 18 amino acids. CDR1 and CDR2 (germline): SGDLS, YYNGEE. The V gene end was trimmed by 0 bases and the J gene end by 1 base; junction bases not matched to a gene: 5. In DNA form, the CDR3 reads TGTGCCAGCAGCGTAGCCTCAGGACTAGCGGGGGGCACAGATACGCAGTATTTT. Protein product: CASSVASGLAGGTDTQYF.

The chain carries TRBV3-1 (or the pseudogene TRBV3-2) and TRBJ1-1, with TRBD1 as a possible D gene (5 bases). V was trimmed by 7 bases and J by 3 bases, leaving 12 bases between them. Germline CDR1 and CDR2: LGHDT and YNNKEL (reference sequence). The CDR3 consists of 13 residues. In DNA form, the CDR3 reads TGTGCCAGCACCCCCGGGGGTCACACTGAAGCTTTCTTT. Translating gives CASTPGGHTEAFF.

This chain joins TRBV6-1 and TRBJ1-5; D call uncertain. Germline-derived CDR1 and CDR2 are MNHNS and SASEGT. The CDR3 spans 14 residues. The germline V and J ends were trimmed by 3 bases and 1 base, with 7 bases remaining between them. Here the CDR3 DNA reads TGTGCCAGCAGTGAGTGGGGAAGCAATCAGCCCCAGCATTTT. It yields the protein CASSEWGSNQPQHF.

In DNA form, the CDR3 reads TGTGCCACCAGCAGAGGATGGGTTCGGGACAGGGGGAACTGGAACACTGAAGCTTTCTTT. It translates to CATSRGWVRDRGNWNTEAFF. The chain combines TRBV15 with TRBJ1-1, with 11 bases that match TRBD1. The CDR3 has 20 amino acids. V trimming: 1 base; J trimming: 1 base; junction bases outside the gene matches: 14. Germline CDR1 is LNHNV and CDR2 is YYDKDF (reference sequence). The whole variable domain, filled in from reference TRBV15 and TRBJ1-1, reads DAMVIQNPRYQVTQFGKPVTLSCSQTLNHNVMYWYQQKSSQAPKLLFHYYDKDFNNEADTPDNFQSRRPNTSFCFLDIRSPGLGDTAMYLCATSRGWVRDRGNWNTEAFFGQGTRLTVV.

This rearrangement joins TRBV6-5 to TRBJ2-7; D is possibly TRBD2 (5 bases). The CDR3 extends over 14 amino acids. Trimming took 4 bases from V and 0 from J, leaving 10 bases between them. Germline V lookup: CDR1 MNHEY, CDR2 SVGAGI. CDR3 nucleotide sequence: TGTGCCAGCAGTTCGACTACCAGCTCCTACGAGCAGTACTTC. Amino acid sequence: CASSSTTSSYEQYF.

The chain recombines TRBV19 with TRBJ1-6; D perhaps matches TRBD1 (5 bases). Germline CDR1 and CDR2: LNHDA and SQIVND (reference sequence). This CDR3 is 15 amino acids long. Trimming took off 6 bases at V and 6 bases at J, with 15 bases between the two ends. The CDR3 spells CASRGPSGINSPLHF. DNA of the CDR3: TGTGCCAGTAGGGGACCGAGCGGAATTAATTCACCCCTCCACTTT.

The V gene is TRBV5-5, the J gene TRBJ1-2; 12 positions agree with TRBD1. Germline CDR1 reads SGHKS; CDR2 reads YYEKEE (reference sequence). J gave up 4 bases and V 4 bases, and 11 bases lay outside the gene matches. This CDR3 is built from 17 residues. CDR3: CASSQSGQGAIFYGYTF. CDR3 sequence (DNA): TGTGCCAGCAGCCAATCGGGACAGGGGGCTATTTTCTATGGCTACACCTTC.

This chain uses TRBV2 with TRBJ1-5, with unresolved D. The CDR3 spans 14 residues. Trimming took off 5 bases at V and 0 bases at J, with 8 bases between the two ends. The germline V gene has CDR1 SNHLY and CDR2 FYNNEI. CDR3 nucleotides: TGTGCCAGCAGTAAAGAGTATAGCAATCAGCCCCAGCATTTT. It codes for CASSKEYSNQPQHF.

V is TRBV12-5 and J is TRBJ1-2; D is uncertain. The CDR3 loop spans 14 amino acids. Germline loops: CDR1 LGHNT, CDR2 FRNRAP. Trimming cost V 0 bases and J 6 bases, with 11 bases left between them. CDR3 sequence: CASGLVRVTDGYTF. The CDR3 DNA reads TGTGCTAGTGGTTTGGTAAGGGTAACTGATGGCTACACCTTC.

V gene TRBV24-1 combines with J gene TRBJ2-2; no firm D call. V dropped 4 bases and J dropped 2 bases, with 13 bases sitting between them. The CDR3 spans 16 residues. Per germline, CDR1 KGHDR and CDR2 SFDVKD. The DNA of the CDR3 is TGTGCCACCAGTGAACGAAGGACCCAAAACACCGGGGAGCTGTTTTTT. Its protein is CATSERRTQNTGELFF.

J is TRBJ1-4 and V is TRBV10-3; TRBD1 matches at 9 bases. V was clipped by 3 bases and J by 6 bases; unmatched bases: 5. Looked up from germline, CDR1 is ENHRY and CDR2 is SYGVKD. The CDR3 has 15 residues. Written as DNA, the CDR3 is TGTGCCATCAGTGAAACGGACAGGGGTCATGAAAAACTGTTTTTT. It translates to CAISETDRGHEKLFF.

The V and J genes are TRBV6-5 and TRBJ2-3, with D perhaps matching TRBD1 (6 bases). V was trimmed by 10 bases and J by 4 bases, leaving 21 bases between them. The CDR3 consists of 15 residues. Per germline, CDR1 MNHEY and CDR2 SVGAGI. The CDR3 region has the DNA TGTGCCACCCGTGGGACACGAGCTCGGGCAGATACGCAGTATTTT. Its translation: CATRGTRARADTQYF.

The rearrangement links TRBV19 to TRBJ2-1; the D gene is possibly TRBD1 (5 bases). Germline V lookup: CDR1 LNHDA, CDR2 SQIVND (reference sequence). The CDR3 has 12 amino acids. Trimming left V 8 bases short and J 8 bases short, with 13 bases between. CDR3 region: CASRAGNYEQFF. Here the CDR3 DNA reads TGTGCCAGTCGGGCAGGGAACTATGAGCAGTTCTTC.

V is TRBV19 and J is TRBJ1-5, with 9 bases aligning to TRBD1. The CDR3 covers 14 residues. CDR1 is LNHDA and CDR2 is SQIVND in the germline V gene (reference sequence). V dropped 6 bases and J dropped 6; count of bases not matched to a gene: 6. CDR3 loop: CASSHRQGGQPQHF. The CDR3, as DNA: TGTGCCAGTAGCCACCGACAGGGGGGTCAGCCCCAGCATTTT.